Sequencing of this TCR beta chain was carried out in a study of shared clonotypes between healthy human individuals. This CDR3 has 17 residues. Germline lookup yields CDR1 SGDLS and CDR2 YYNGEE. J gave up 6 bases and V 4 bases, and 9 bases lay outside the gene matches. CD45RO-negative, CCR7-selected cells formed the naive CD8 fraction, which excluded terminally differentiated effector memory CD45RA+ cells. Using immunoSEQ multiplex PCR, the repertoire was profiled, and TCRdb retains in-frame clones only, with some absent. Of around 1,900,000 clones in the sample, just over 90% were seen once. The source material was naive CD8+ T cells from PBMCs. The origin of this receptor is a young man in good health. Some clones in this sample may be carry-over from other donors' samples. This chain uses TRBV9 with TRBJ2-1, with 14 bases fitting TRBD2. The CDR3 sequence is CASSPTSGRALGNEQFF. CDR3 coding DNA: TGTGCCAGCAGCCCGACTAGCGGGAGGGCCCTCGGCAATGAGCAGTTCTTC.